In its sample, the clone carrying this T cell receptor beta chain was seen many times. Its antigen remains unidentified. Per the original methods: What underpinned the distant-metastasis classifier for papillary thyroid cancer was the set of CDR3 differences across clinicopathological groups. MiXCR re-clonotyped the PCR reads for TCRdb. What appears here as the V and J calls and clone size reflects TCRdb's work, not the paper's. The sample has about 20,000 clones, 15% to 18% seen once. These data belong to a study of metastatic and nonmetastatic thyroid tumors. Study as a whole: Repertoire comparison spanned blood and tumor or nodule tissue of malignant and benign thyroid patients.

Thyroid surgery was performed in patients who had received no treatment beforehand. Points from the study as a whole: As reported, TCR beta diversity in blood and tumor was significantly higher in malignant thyroid tumors than in benign nodules.

The V and J ends lost 0 bases and 3 bases respectively, with 7 bases between them. The CDR3 length is 13 residues. Per the germline V gene, CDR1 is SGHRS and CDR2 is YFSETQ. The sequenced sample was blood. The origin of this receptor is a female donor with papillary thyroid cancer or a benign thyroid nodule (not recorded which). Some clones in this sample may be carry-over from other donors' samples. The chain combines TRBV5-1 with TRBJ2-7; D remains ambiguous. The CDR3 DNA sequence: TGCGCCAGCAGCTTGGACGGATACTACGAGCAGTACTTC. This gives the protein CASSLDGYYEQYF. Variable domain in full (rest from reference TRBV5-1 and TRBJ2-7): KAGVTQTPRYLIKTRGQQVTLSCSPISGHRSVSWYQQTPGQGLQFLFEYFSETQRNKGNFPGRFSGRQFSNSRSEMNVSTLELGDSALYLCASSLDGYYEQYFGPGTRLTVT.